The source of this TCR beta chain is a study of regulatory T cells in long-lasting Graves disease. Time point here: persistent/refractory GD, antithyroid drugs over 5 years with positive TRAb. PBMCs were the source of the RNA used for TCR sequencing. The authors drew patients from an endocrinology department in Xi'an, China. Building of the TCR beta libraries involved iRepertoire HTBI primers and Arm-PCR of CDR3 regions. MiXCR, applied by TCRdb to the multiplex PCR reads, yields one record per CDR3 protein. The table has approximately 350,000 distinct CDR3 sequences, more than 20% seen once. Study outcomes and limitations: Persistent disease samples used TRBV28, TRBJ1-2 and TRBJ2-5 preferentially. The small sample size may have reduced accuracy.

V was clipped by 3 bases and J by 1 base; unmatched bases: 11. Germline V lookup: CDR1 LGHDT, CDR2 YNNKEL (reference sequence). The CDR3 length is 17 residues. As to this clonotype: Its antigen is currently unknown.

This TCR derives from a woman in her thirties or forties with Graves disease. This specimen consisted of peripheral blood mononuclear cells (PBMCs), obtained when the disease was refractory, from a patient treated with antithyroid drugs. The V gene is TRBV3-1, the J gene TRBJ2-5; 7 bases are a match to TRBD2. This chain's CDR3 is CASSHGKLARGQETQYF. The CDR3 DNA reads TGTGCCAGCAGCCATGGAAAACTAGCGAGAGGCCAAGAGACCCAGTACTTC.